What follows are 30 T cell receptor beta chains derived from one specimen sequenced in a study of blood T cells in healthy people across ages. The authors ran a second PCR of 7 to 11 cycles using a sample-barcoded 5' primer and a J-beta primer mix. In TCRdb, the 5' RACE reads were re-called with MiXCR into one record per CDR3 protein. This sample has over 750,000 distinct CDR3 sequences; 25% occur once, and the top ten carry 9.4%. The sample was also reused in another study, on T cells of mothers and their children.

Sample: blood. These receptors were collected from a boy between 10 and 17 years old in good health.

There are a few counts of this clonotype. The gene calls are TRBV11-2 and TRBJ2-1; D is undetermined. Germline lookup yields CDR1 SGHAT and CDR2 FQNNGV. The V and J ends lost 3 bases and 0 bases respectively, with 9 bases between them. The CDR3 contains 15 residues. CDR3: CASSFTSYSYNEQFF. Written as DNA, the CDR3 is TGTGCCAGCAGCTTTACAAGCTACTCCTACAATGAGCAGTTCTTC.

The CDR3: CATRSGRGGLEQFF. DNA of the CDR3: TGTGCCACCCGAAGTGGGCGGGGGGGCCTTGAGCAGTTCTTC. V usage is TRBV6-6 and J usage is TRBJ2-5, with 9 bases fitting TRBD2. The DNA end favors TRBJ2-1, so the J call may be wrong. CDR1 MNHNY and CDR2 SVGAGI come from the germline V gene (reference sequence). The length of the CDR3 is 14 residues.

This clonotype was seen many times. An end of the junction does not agree with germline; a read error may underlie this. This chain connects TRBV12-3 or TRBV12-4 to TRBJ1-1; D gene ambiguous. The CDR3 has 13 amino acids. The CDR3 DNA reads as TGTGCTAGCAGCTTAGGCTTGAACACTGAAGCTTTCTTT. This codes for CASSLGLNTEAFF.

The chain has TRBV14 and TRBJ2-1; TRBD2 matches at 10 bases. The CDR3 is 20 residues long. Germline loops: CDR1 SGHDN, CDR2 FVKESK. Losses at the gene ends were 0 bases for V and 4 bases for J; bases not matched to a gene: 15. The CDR3: CASSQDGAYEAGGGYNEQFF. DNA of the CDR3: TGTGCCAGCAGCCAAGATGGGGCCTACGAAGCGGGAGGGGGGTACAATGAGCAGTTCTTC.

This chain links TRBV7-2 with TRBJ1-6; D is perhaps TRBD1 (5 bases). The V and J ends lost 1 base and 4 bases respectively, with 14 bases between them. Germline V lookup: CDR1 SGHTA, CDR2 FQGNSA. The CDR3 covers 17 residues. The CDR3 DNA follows: TGTGCCAGCAGCTTAGTCGGCCTCGGGGGGTATAATTCACCCCTCCACTTT. This gives the protein CASSLVGLGGYNSPLHF.

CDR3 nucleotide sequence: TGCAGTGCTAACCGAGGGACAGGGGGAACCGGGGAGCTGTTTTTT. Its translation is CSANRGTGGTGELFF. J is TRBJ2-2 and V is TRBV20-1, with 11 bases aligning to TRBD1. Losses at the gene ends were 4 bases for V and 5 bases for J; bases not matched to a gene: 6. Germline V gives CDR1 DFQATT, CDR2 SNEGSKA (reference sequence). The CDR3 is made up of 15 amino acids.

This clonotype was seen a handful of times. The chain carries TRBV6-6 and TRBJ2-7, with 7 bases fitting TRBD1. V trimming: 5 bases; J trimming: 4 bases; junction bases outside the gene matches: 8. Germline V gene data show CDR1 as MNHNY and CDR2 as SVGAGI (reference sequence). The CDR3 loop spans 14 amino acids. This CDR3 reads CASSTGTAIYEQYF. The CDR3, as DNA: TGTGCCAGCAGTACCGGGACAGCCATTTACGAGCAGTACTTC.

CDR3 region: CASSSATSGTETQYF. CDR3 bases: TGTGCCAGCAGCTCGGCGACTAGCGGGACAGAGACCCAGTACTTC. The gene calls are TRBV7-2 and TRBJ2-5, with TRBD2 matching 11 bases. With 4 bases clipped from V and 4 bases from J, the junction kept 5 bases outside the gene matches. Germline-derived CDR1 and CDR2 are SGHTA and FQGNSA. The CDR3 sequence is 15 residues long. Looking up the rest from reference TRBV7-2 and TRBJ2-5 gives the full variable domain: GAGVSQSPSNKVTEKGKDVELRCDPISGHTALYWYRQSLGQGLEFLIYFQGNSAPDKSGLPSDRFSAERTGGSVSTLTIQRTQQEDSAVYLCASSSATSGTETQYFGPGTRLLVL.

The chain employs TRBV11-3 and TRBJ1-1, with 7 bases aligning to TRBD1. Germline V lookup: CDR1 SGHNT, CDR2 YENEEA. This CDR3 spans 14 amino acids. With 1 base clipped from V and 10 bases from J, the junction kept 9 bases outside the gene matches. The CDR3 loop is CASSLGRTGLGAFF. The CDR3 DNA reads as TGTGCCAGCAGCTTAGGTAGGACAGGCCTAGGAGCTTTCTTT.

The rearrangement uses TRBV29-1 and TRBJ1-1, with D hard to call. This CDR3 spans 10 amino acids. Germline lookup yields CDR1 SQVTM and CDR2 ANQGSEA. Between the trimmed V and J ends, which lost 5 bases and 8 bases, there was a span of 9 bases. The CDR3 spells CSVSLGEAFF. CDR3 nucleotide sequence: TGCAGCGTTAGTCTGGGGGAAGCTTTCTTT.

The V and J genes are TRBV6-2 or TRBV6-3 and TRBJ2-1; 13 bases are a match to TRBD2. The CDR3 is 16 residues long. The junction had 8 bases not matched to a gene; V was cut back by 6 bases and J by 6 bases. Germline-derived CDR1 and CDR2 are MNHEY and SVGEGT. The CDR3 DNA is TGTGCCAGCAGGAAACTAGCGGGAGGGCCAAGCAATGAGCAGTTCTTC. Protein: CASRKLAGGPSNEQFF.

J is TRBJ2-3 and V is TRBV19; 10 nucleotides match TRBD2. CDR3 length: 14 amino acids. J was trimmed by 3 bases and V by 10 bases; bases with no gene match: 7. Per the germline V gene, CDR1 is LNHDA and CDR2 is SQIVND (reference sequence). CDR3 nucleotides: TGTGCCACTAGACTAGCGGGCCTGACAGATACGCAGTATTTT. Residues: CATRLAGLTDTQYF. Combining the CDR3 with reference TRBV19 and TRBJ2-3 gives the whole variable domain DGGITQSPKYLFRKEGQNVTLSCEQNLNHDAMYWYRQDPGQGLRLIYYSQIVNDFQKGDIAEGYSVSREKKESFPLTVTSAQKNPTAFYLCATRLAGLTDTQYFGPGTRLTVL.

The sample holds a few counts of this clonotype. The V gene is TRBV12-3 or TRBV12-4, the J gene TRBJ2-5, with 8 nucleotides matching TRBD2. The J call may be incorrect, as the DNA end agrees better with TRBJ2-1. This CDR3 has 19 amino acids. CDR3 DNA: TGTGCCAGCACCCAAATTCGGGGGGGCTTGTATAGGGCCTACAATGAGCAGTTCTTC. Its translation: CASTQIRGGLYRAYNEQFF.

V gene TRBV29-1 combines with J gene TRBJ1-2; 8 bases are shared with TRBD1. Germline values: CDR1 SQVTM, CDR2 ANQGSEA. V shed 5 bases, J shed 7 bases, and the junction held 6 bases outside the gene matches. The CDR3 is made up of 12 amino acids. The CDR3 nucleotides are TGCAGCGTTAATCAGGGGGCAGGTGGCTACACCTTC. Its translation: CSVNQGAGGYTF.

This rearrangement joins TRBV5-5 to TRBJ2-5, with D unclear. Germline loops: CDR1 SGHKS, CDR2 YYEKEE (reference sequence). This CDR3 has 15 amino acids. Between the trimmed V and J ends, which lost 4 bases and 0 bases, there was a span of 13 bases. This chain's CDR3 is CASSPLELNQETQYF. Written as DNA, the CDR3 is TGTGCCAGCAGCCCCTTAGAGCTAAACCAAGAGACCCAGTACTTC. Full variable domain (rest looked up from reference TRBV5-5 and TRBJ2-5): DAGVTQSPTHLIKTRGQQVTLRCSPISGHKSVSWYQQVLGQGPQFIFQYYEKEERGRGNFPDRFSARQFPNYSSELNVNALLLGDSALYLCASSPLELNQETQYFGPGTRLLVL.

In DNA, the CDR3 is TGTGCCAGCAGTTACTCGTCCGCGGACACCGGGGAGCTGTTTTTT. Translation gives CASSYSSADTGELFF. The chain carries TRBV6-5 and TRBJ2-2, with no clear D. Germline CDR1 reads MNHEY; CDR2 reads SVGAGI. Trimming removed 0 bases from V and 3 bases from J, with 8 bases in between. The CDR3 extends over 15 amino acids.

This chain uses TRBV7-2 with TRBJ1-6; TRBD1 is a possible D gene (5 bases). The CDR3 is 16 amino acids. The ends were cut back, 2 bases at V and 7 bases at J, with 15 bases in the middle. In germline, CDR1 is SGHTA, CDR2 FQGNSA. The chain's CDR3 is CASSLLWRGVNSPLHF. The CDR3 region has the DNA TGTGCCAGCAGCTTACTGTGGAGAGGGGTAAATTCACCCCTCCACTTT.

The chain has TRBV19 and TRBJ2-7; D not resolved. The J call is in doubt because the DNA end fits TRBJ2-1 better. Looked up from germline, CDR1 is LNHDA and CDR2 is SQIVND (reference sequence). The CDR3 runs 13 residues. The CDR3 bases are TGTGCCAGCCTCCGGGCCGCTACCAATGAGCAGTTCTTC. Translated, it gives CASLRAATNEQFF.

The genes are TRBV28 and TRBJ2-2; no clear D. The CDR3 spans 13 residues. V lost 3 bases to trimming and J lost 4 bases, with 6 bases between them. Germline lookup yields CDR1 MDHEN and CDR2 SYDVKM. CDR3 protein: CASSFRSTGELFF. CDR3 DNA sequence: TGTGCCAGCAGTTTTAGGTCCACCGGGGAGCTGTTTTTT.

This clonotype was found a few times. One end of the junction varies from germline; a read error may be responsible. This chain uses TRBV5-1 with TRBJ2-3; TRBD2 aligns across 8 bases. The CDR3 is 15 residues long. Germline CDR1 reads SGHRS; CDR2 reads YFSETQ. The CDR3 region is CASSPAGVSTDTHYF. The CDR3 DNA reads as TGCGCCAGCAGCCCAGCGGGGGTAAGCACAGATACGCACTATTTT. Together with reference TRBV5-1 and TRBJ2-3, the CDR3 gives the full variable domain: KAGVTQTPRYLIKTRGQQVTLSCSPISGHRSVSWYQQTPGQGLQFLFEYFSETQRNKGNFPGRFSGRQFSNSRSEMNVSTLELGDSALYLCASSPAGVSTDTHYFGPGTRLTVL.

This clonotype was counted ten times or more. The rearrangement links TRBV14 to TRBJ1-3; D may be TRBD1 (5 bases). Trimming cost V 6 bases and J 0 bases, with 6 bases left between them. Germline V CDR1 and CDR2: SGHDN, FVKESK. CDR3 size: 13 residues. The DNA for the CDR3 is TGTGCCAGCAGGACAGACTCTGGAAACACCATATATTTT. Its translation: CASRTDSGNTIYF.

The chain combines TRBV12-3 or TRBV12-4 with TRBJ1-4; D gene unclear. V was clipped by 6 bases and J by 5 bases, with 13 bases between them. The CDR3 has 14 amino acids. In DNA form, the CDR3 reads TGTGCCAGCAGCCGAACGCAGAGAAATGAAAAACTGTTTTTT. It codes for CASSRTQRNEKLFF.

This clonotype occurred once. V usage is TRBV20-1 and J usage is TRBJ2-1; no firm D call. The J call could be wrong; TRBJ2-5 is a better fit for the DNA end. The CDR3 is 12 residues long. Germline V gives CDR1 DFQATT, CDR2 SNEGSKA (reference sequence). In DNA form, the CDR3 reads TGCAGTGCTAGTCAGAGACAAAAGACCCAGTACTTC. Translated: CSASQRQKTQYF.

The chain combines TRBV6-6 with TRBJ2-7; 7 bases line up with TRBD2. The V gene's germline CDR1 is MNHNY and CDR2 SVGAGI (reference sequence). This CDR3 has 16 amino acids. With 0 bases clipped from V and 4 bases from J, the junction kept 9 bases outside the gene matches. The CDR3 protein is CASSYSSLDGRYEQYF. For the CDR3, the DNA is TGTGCCAGCAGTTACTCGAGCCTCGACGGGAGGTACGAGCAGTACTTC.

The CDR3 sequence is CASSFVSKGNQPQHF. Here the CDR3 DNA reads TGTGCCAGCAGTTTCGTCTCGAAGGGGAATCAGCCCCAGCATTTT. V and J are TRBV12-3 or TRBV12-4 and TRBJ1-5; tentatively, D is TRBD1 (5 bases). V gave up 3 bases and J gave up 4 bases, with 13 bases separating them. The CDR3 is 15 amino acids.

This clonotype was counted only a few times. This chain joins TRBV19 and TRBJ2-5, with a tentative D call TRBD2 (6 bases). The tail of the sequence fits TRBJ2-1 better, so the J call may be wrong. CDR3 length: 12 residues. Germline assignment: CDR1 LNHDA and CDR2 SQIVND (reference sequence). For the CDR3, the DNA is TGTGCCAGTAACACGCTGGGGGGTGAGCAGTTCTTC. Residues: CASNTLGGEQFF.

The CDR3 here is CASSSHSGDSYSETQYF. The CDR3 DNA is TGTGCCAGCAGCTCACACAGTGGGGACAGCTATTCAGAGACCCAGTACTTC. The J gene is TRBJ2-5, the V gene TRBV7-6; 7 bases agree with TRBD1. Germline CDR1 is SGHVS and CDR2 is FNYEAQ. J gave up 4 bases and V 4 bases, and 15 bases lay outside the gene matches. The CDR3 covers 17 residues.

This clonotype was picked up a small number of times. The chain recombines TRBV29-1 with TRBJ2-1, with TRBD2 matching 7 bases. V was pared by 1 base and J by 8 bases, with 5 bases of the junction left unmatched. Germline V gene data show CDR1 as SQVTM and CDR2 as ANQGSEA. This CDR3 has 13 residues. The CDR3 region has the DNA TGCAGCGTTGAAGTTACTAGCGACGATGAGCAGTTCTTC. Amino acids: CSVEVTSDDEQFF.

This clonotype was seen more than once but under ten times. J is TRBJ2-5 and V is TRBV20-1, with D unclear. The CDR3 sequence is 13 residues long. Per the germline V gene, CDR1 is DFQATT and CDR2 is SNEGSKA (reference sequence). The V end lost 4 bases, the J end lost 2 bases, and 11 bases lay between the germline ends. The chain's CDR3 is CSAMTRPQETQYF. For the CDR3, the DNA is TGCAGTGCTATGACTCGCCCACAAGAGACCCAGTACTTC.

This clonotype was seen many times. The rearrangement joins TRBV3-1 to TRBJ2-5; D uncertain. Germline values: CDR1 LGHDT, CDR2 YNNKEL (reference sequence). CDR3 length: 12 residues. Trimming shortened V by 1 base and J by 1 base, and 1 base separated the two germline ends. The chain's CDR3 is CASSQVQETQYF. In DNA form, the CDR3 reads TGTGCCAGCAGCCAAGTCCAAGAGACCCAGTACTTC.